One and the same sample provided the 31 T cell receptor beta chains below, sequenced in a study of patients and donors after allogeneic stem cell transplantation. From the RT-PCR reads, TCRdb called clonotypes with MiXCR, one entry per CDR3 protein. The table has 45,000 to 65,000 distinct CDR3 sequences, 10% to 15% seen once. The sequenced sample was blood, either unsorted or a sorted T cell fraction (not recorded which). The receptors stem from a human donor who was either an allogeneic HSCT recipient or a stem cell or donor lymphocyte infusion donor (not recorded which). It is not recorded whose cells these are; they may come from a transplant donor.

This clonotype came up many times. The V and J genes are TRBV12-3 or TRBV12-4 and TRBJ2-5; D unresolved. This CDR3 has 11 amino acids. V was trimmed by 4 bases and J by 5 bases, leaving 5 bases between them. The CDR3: CASSYLETQYF. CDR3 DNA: TGTGCCAGCAGTTACCTGGAGACCCAGTACTTC.

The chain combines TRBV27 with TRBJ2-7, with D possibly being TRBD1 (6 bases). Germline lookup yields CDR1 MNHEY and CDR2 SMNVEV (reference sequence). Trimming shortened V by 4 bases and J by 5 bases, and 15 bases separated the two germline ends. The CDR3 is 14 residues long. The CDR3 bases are TGTGCCAGCAGTTACAGGGTCTTAGGCGACGAGCAGTACTTC. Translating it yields CASSYRVLGDEQYF.

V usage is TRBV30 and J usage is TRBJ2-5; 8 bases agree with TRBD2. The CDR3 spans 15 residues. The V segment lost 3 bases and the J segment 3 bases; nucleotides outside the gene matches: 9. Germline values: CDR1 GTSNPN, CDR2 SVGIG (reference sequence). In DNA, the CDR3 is TGTGCCTGGAGCACGGGGGGGACTTTGAAAGAGACCCAGTACTTC. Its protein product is CAWSTGGTLKETQYF.

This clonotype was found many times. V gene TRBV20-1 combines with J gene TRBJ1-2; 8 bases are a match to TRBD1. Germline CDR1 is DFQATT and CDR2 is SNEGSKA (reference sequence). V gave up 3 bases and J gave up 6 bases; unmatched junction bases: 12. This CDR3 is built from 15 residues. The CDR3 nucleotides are TGCAGTGCTAGTTCATGGGGGACAGGCGTCGATGGCTACACCTTC. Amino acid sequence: CSASSWGTGVDGYTF.

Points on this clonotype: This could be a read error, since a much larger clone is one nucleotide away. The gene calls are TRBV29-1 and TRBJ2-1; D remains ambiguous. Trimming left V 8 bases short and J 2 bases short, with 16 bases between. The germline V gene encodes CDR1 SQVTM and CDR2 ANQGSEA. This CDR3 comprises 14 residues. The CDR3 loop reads CSIVVGRAYNEQFF. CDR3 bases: TGCAGCATTGTAGTCGGTAGGGCCTACAATGAGCAGTTCTTC.

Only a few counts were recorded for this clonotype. The CDR3 region is CSAGRDGPSYEQYF. The CDR3, as DNA: TGCAGTGCTGGCCGGGACGGACCCTCCTACGAGCAGTACTTC. The rearrangement links TRBV20-1 to TRBJ2-7; D may match TRBD1 or TRBD2 (5 bases each). This CDR3 is 14 amino acids long. Deletions cut 5 bases from V and 0 bases from J, with 14 bases between. Per germline, CDR1 DFQATT and CDR2 SNEGSKA (reference sequence).

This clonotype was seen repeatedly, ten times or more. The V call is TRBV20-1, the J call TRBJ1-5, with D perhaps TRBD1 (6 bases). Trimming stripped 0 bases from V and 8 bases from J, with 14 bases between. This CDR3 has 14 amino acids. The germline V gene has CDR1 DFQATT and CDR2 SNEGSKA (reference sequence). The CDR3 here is CSARDQGKIEPQHF. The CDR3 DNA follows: TGCAGTGCTAGAGATCAGGGGAAGATAGAGCCCCAGCATTTT.

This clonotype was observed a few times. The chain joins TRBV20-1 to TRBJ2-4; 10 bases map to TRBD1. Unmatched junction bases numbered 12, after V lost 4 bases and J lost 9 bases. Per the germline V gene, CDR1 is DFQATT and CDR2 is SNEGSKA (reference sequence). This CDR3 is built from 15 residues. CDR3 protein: CSANPGTGDGTIQYF. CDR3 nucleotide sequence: TGCAGTGCTAACCCCGGGACAGGGGATGGGACCATTCAGTACTTC.

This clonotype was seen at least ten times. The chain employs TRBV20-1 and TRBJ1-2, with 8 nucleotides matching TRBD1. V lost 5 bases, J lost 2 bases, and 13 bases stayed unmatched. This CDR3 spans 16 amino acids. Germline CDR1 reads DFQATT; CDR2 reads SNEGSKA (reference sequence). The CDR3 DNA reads TGCAGTGCTGATAACCCGGGGACAGGCTTCAACTATGGCTACACCTTC. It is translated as CSADNPGTGFNYGYTF.

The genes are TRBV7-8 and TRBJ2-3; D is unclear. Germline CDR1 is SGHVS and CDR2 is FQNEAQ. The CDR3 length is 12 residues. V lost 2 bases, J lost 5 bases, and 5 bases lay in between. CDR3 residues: CASSLQKDTQYF. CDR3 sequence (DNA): TGTGCCAGCAGCTTACAAAAAGATACGCAGTATTTT.

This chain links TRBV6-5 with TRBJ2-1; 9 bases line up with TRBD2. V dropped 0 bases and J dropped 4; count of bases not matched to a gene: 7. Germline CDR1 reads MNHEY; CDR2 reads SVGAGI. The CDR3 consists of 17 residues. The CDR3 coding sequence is TGTGCCAGCAGTTACTCGAGGGCGGGAGGGCTTTACAATGAGCAGTTCTTC. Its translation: CASSYSRAGGLYNEQFF.

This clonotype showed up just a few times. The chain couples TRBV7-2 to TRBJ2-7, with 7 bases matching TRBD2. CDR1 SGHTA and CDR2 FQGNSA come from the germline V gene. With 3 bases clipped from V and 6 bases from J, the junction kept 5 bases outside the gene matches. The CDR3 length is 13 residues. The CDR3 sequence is CASSFGASGEQYF. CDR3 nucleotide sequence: TGTGCCAGCAGCTTTGGGGCTAGCGGCGAGCAGTACTTC.

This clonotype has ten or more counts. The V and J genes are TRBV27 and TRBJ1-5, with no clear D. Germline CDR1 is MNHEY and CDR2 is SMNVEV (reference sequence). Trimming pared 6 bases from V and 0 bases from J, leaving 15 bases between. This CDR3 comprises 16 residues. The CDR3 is CASRGGMTSSNQPQHF. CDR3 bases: TGTGCCAGCAGAGGAGGGATGACTAGTAGCAATCAGCCCCAGCATTTT.

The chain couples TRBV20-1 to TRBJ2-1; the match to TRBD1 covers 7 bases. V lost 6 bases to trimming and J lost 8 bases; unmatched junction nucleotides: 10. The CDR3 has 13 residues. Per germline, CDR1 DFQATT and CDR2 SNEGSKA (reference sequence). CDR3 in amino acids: CSARQGYGDEQFF. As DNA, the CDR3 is TGCAGTGCGAGACAGGGTTATGGGGATGAGCAGTTCTTC.

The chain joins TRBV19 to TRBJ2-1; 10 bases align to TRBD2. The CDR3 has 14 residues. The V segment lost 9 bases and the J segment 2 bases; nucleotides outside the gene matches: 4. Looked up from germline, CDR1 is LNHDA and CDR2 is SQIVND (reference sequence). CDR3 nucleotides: TGTGCCAGCCTAGCGGGAGAAGCCTACAATGAGCAGTTCTTC. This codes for CASLAGEAYNEQFF. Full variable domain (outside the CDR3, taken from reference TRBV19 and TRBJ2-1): DGGITQSPKYLFRKEGQNVTLSCEQNLNHDAMYWYRQDPGQGLRLIYYSQIVNDFQKGDIAEGYSVSREKKESFPLTVTSAQKNPTAFYLCASLAGEAYNEQFFGPGTRLTVL.

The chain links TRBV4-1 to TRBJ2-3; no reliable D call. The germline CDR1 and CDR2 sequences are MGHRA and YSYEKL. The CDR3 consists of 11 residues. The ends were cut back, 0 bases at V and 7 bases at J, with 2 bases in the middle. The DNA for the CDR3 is TGCGCCAGCAGCCAAGAGAATACGCAGTATTTT. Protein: CASSQENTQYF.

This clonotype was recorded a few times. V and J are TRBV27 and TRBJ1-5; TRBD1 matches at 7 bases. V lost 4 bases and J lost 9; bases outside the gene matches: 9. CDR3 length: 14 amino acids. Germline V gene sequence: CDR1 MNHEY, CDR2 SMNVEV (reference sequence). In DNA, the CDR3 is TGTGCCAGCAGTTACCAAACCGGGACAGTGCCCCAGCATTTT. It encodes CASSYQTGTVPQHF.

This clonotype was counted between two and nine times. Written as DNA, the CDR3 is TGTGCCAGCACACCGGGACAGTCCAACGAGCAGTACTTC. It is translated as CASTPGQSNEQYF. This chain uses TRBV25-1 with TRBJ2-7, with TRBD1 matching 7 bases. V shed 7 bases, J shed 5 bases, and the junction held 8 bases outside the gene matches. The length of the CDR3 is 13 residues. CDR1 is MGHDK and CDR2 is SYGVNS in the germline V gene.

CDR3 in DNA: TGTGCCAGCAGCCCATCTTGGGGACTAGCGGGAGATGAGCAGTTCTTC. This codes for CASSPSWGLAGDEQFF. The J gene is TRBJ2-1, the V gene TRBV7-9; TRBD2 matches 14 bases. The junction had 8 bases not matched to a gene; V was cut back by 5 bases and J by 8 bases. Germline V gives CDR1 SEHNR, CDR2 FQNEAQ (reference sequence). This CDR3 has 16 residues. Based on the CDR3 plus reference TRBV7-9 and TRBJ2-1, the full variable domain is DTGVSQNPRHKITKRGQNVTFRCDPISEHNRLYWYRQTLGQGPEFLTYFQNEAQLEKSRLLSDRFSAERPKGSFSTLEIQRTEQGDSAMYLCASSPSWGLAGDEQFFGPGTRLTVL.

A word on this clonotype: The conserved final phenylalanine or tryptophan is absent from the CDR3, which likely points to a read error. CDR3: CSARDGTSVDTGELFL. CDR3 sequence (DNA): TGCAGTGCTAGAGATGGGACTAGCGTTGACACCGGGGAGCTGTTTTTG. The rearrangement links TRBV20-1 to TRBJ2-2; 10 bases match TRBD2. J was trimmed by 3 bases and V by 0 bases; bases with no gene match: 4. The CDR3 consists of 16 residues. Germline loops: CDR1 DFQATT, CDR2 SNEGSKA (reference sequence).

The CDR3 coding sequence is TGTGCCAGCAGCTTTTGGTTGTCCGATACGCAGTATTTT. Translating it yields CASSFWLSDTQYF. This chain joins TRBV5-4 and TRBJ2-3, with D uncertain. CDR3 length equals 13 residues. Trimming removed 2 bases at V and 6 bases at J, with 10 bases between. CDR1 is SGHNT and CDR2 is YYREEE in the germline V gene (reference sequence).

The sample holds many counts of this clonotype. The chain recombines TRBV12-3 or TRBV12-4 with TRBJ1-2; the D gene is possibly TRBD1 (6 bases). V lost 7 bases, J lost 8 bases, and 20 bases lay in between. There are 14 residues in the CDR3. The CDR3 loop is CASTQKRGAEGYTF. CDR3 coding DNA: TGTGCCAGCACCCAGAAAAGGGGGGCCGAAGGCTACACCTTC.

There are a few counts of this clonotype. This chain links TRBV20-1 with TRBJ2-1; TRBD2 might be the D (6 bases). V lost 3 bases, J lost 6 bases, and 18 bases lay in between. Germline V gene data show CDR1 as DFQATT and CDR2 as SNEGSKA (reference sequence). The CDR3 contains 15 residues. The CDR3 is CSASLSGLGSNEQFF. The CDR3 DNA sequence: TGCAGTGCTAGCCTATCGGGACTCGGGTCCAATGAGCAGTTCTTC.

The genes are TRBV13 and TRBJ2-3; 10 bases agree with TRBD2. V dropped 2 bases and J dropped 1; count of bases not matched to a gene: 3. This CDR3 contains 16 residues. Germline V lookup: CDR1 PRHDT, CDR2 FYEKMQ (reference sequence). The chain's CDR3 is CASSLRAGGRTDTQYF. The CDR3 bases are TGTGCCAGCAGCTTAAGAGCGGGAGGGCGCACAGATACGCAGTATTTT.

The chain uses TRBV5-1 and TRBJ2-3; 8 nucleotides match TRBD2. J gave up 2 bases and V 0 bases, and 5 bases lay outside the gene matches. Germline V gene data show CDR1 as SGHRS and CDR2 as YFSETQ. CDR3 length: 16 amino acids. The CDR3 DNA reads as TGCGCCAGCAGCTTGGTTTCGGGAGGGGTCACAGATACGCAGTATTTT. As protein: CASSLVSGGVTDTQYF. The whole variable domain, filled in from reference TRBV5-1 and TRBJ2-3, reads KAGVTQTPRYLIKTRGQQVTLSCSPISGHRSVSWYQQTPGQGLQFLFEYFSETQRNKGNFPGRFSGRQFSNSRSEMNVSTLELGDSALYLCASSLVSGGVTDTQYFGPGTRLTVL.

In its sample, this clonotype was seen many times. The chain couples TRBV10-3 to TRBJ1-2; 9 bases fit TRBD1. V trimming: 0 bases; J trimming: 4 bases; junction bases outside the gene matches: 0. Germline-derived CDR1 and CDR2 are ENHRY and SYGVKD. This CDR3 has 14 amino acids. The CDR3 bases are TGTGCCATCAGTGAGTCGACAGGGGGCTATGGCTACACCTTC. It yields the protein CAISESTGGYGYTF.

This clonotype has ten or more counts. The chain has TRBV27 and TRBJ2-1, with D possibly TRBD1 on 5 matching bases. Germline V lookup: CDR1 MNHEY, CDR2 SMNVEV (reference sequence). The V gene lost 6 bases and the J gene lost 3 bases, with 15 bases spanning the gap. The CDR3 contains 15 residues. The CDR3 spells CASRQVVEGYNEQFF. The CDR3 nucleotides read TGTGCCAGCAGACAGGTCGTTGAAGGCTACAATGAGCAGTTCTTC.

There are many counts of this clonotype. CDR3 nucleotide sequence: TGTGCCATCAGTGATGACCGACTAGCGGGGACAAGCAATGAGCAGTTCTTC. This sequence encodes CAISDDRLAGTSNEQFF. The chain combines TRBV10-3 with TRBJ2-1, with 11 bases matching TRBD2. V was pared by 3 bases and J by 6 bases, with 10 bases of the junction left unmatched. The CDR3 spans 17 residues. The germline gives CDR1 ENHRY, CDR2 SYGVKD.

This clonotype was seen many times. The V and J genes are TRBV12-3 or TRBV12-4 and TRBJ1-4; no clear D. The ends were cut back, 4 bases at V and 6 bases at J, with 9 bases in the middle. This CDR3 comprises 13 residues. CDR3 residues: CASSSDFHEKLFF. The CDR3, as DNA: TGTGCCAGCAGTTCCGATTTCCATGAAAAACTGTTTTTT.

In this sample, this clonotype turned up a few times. The DNA for the CDR3 is TGTGCCAGCAGTACGCCGGGACTAGGACTGTTCTTC. This gives the protein CASSTPGLGLFF. The V call is TRBV27, the J call TRBJ2-1; TRBD2 agrees at 8 bases. This CDR3 has 12 residues. Germline CDR1 MNHEY, CDR2 SMNVEV (reference sequence). The ends lost 5 bases at V and 15 bases at J; junction bases unmatched: 9.

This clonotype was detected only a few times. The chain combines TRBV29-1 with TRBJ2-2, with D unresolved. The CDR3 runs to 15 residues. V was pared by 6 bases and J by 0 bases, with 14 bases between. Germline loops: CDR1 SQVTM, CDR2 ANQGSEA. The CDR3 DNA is TGCAGCGTAGAAAATCGGACCTCGAACACCGGGGAGCTGTTTTTT. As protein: CSVENRTSNTGELFF.